Sequencing of this T cell receptor (beta chain) was carried out in a study of cytomegalovirus exposure and HLA in healthy donors. Overall study results and limits: Relative to the 666-donor mean, N-insertions were reportedly fewer in an Asian-associated ancestry cluster in a later analysis. Previously analyzed data showed that most TCR beta V segments were productive at a frequency of about 87% or about 30%.

Germline V gene data show CDR1 as MDHEN and CDR2 as SYDVKM. Trimming took 2 bases from V and 3 from J; bases not matched to a gene: 12. The CDR3 covers 17 residues. Only a few counts were recorded for this clone. Its target is not known. The study ran its PCR with 60 Vbeta and 13 Jbeta primers. The protocol was immunoSEQ multiplex PCR, while the TCRdb copy is restricted to in-frame clones and leaves out a portion. The sample yields around 140,000 clones, 65% to 80% seen once. The clonotype was recovered from a male donor in good health and CMV-seropositive. The chain is built from TRBV28 and TRBJ1-1; 7 positions agree with TRBD1. Material for sequencing was PBMCs. The CDR3 coding sequence is TGTGCCAGCAGTTTAGGTCTAGGGGGCTATGAGGACACTGAAGCTTTCTTT. Translated: CASSLGLGGYEDTEAFF.